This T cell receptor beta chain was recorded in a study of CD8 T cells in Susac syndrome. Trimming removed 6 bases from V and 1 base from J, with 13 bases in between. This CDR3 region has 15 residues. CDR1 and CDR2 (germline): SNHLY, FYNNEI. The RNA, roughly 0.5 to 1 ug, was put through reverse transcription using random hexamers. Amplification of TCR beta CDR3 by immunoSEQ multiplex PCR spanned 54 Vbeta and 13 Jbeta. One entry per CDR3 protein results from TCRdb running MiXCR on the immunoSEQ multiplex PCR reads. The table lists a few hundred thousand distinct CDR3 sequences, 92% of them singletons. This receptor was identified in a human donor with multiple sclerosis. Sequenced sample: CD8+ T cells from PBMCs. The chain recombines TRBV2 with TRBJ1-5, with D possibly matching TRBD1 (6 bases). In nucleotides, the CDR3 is TGTGCCAGCAGAGTCCAGGACAGAAGCAATCAGCCCCAGCATTTT. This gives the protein CASRVQDRSNQPQHF.